This entry concerns a single TCR beta chain. Antigen: not known. The junction differs from germline at one of its ends, possibly a read error. Sequencing was performed with immunoSEQ multiplex PCR; in TCRdb, only in-frame clones are kept and a portion is missing. The sample shows about 320,000 clones, 80% to 90% of them seen only once. These data come from a study of shared clonotypes between healthy human individuals. Whole-study context: Every donor yielded three CD4 naive, three CD4 memory, two CD8 naive and one CD8 memory plate.

The CDR3 length is 18 residues. The germline V gene encodes CDR1 SSHAT and CDR2 FNYEAQ (reference sequence). Findings of the study overall: Of the naive CD4 clonotypes, roughly 5% were shared across a handful of donors. Memory subsets had estimated richness that was generally smaller than that of naive subsets. Few donors limited the genetic and exposure-history diversity represented.

Sequencing input: memory CD8+ T cells sorted from blood. Subset described: CD45RO+ cells pooled with CCR7-negative TemRA cells. This sequence was found in a man aged 18 to 29 in good health. The V call is TRBV7-7, the J call TRBJ2-2; perhaps TRBD2 as D (5 bases). This CDR3 reads CASSLGPTVAGYTGELFF. Here the CDR3 DNA reads TGTGCTAGCAGCTTAGGGCCAACCGTCGCGGGTTACACCGGGGAGCTGTTTTTT.